Shown below are 23 T cell receptor beta chains from a single sample sequenced in a study of blood T cells in healthy people across ages. PCR was performed a second time for roughly 7 to 11 cycles using a sample-barcoded 5' primer and a J-beta primer mix. TCRdb reanalysed the 5' RACE reads using MiXCR and keeps one entry per CDR3 protein. The profile shows roughly 1.6 million distinct CDR3 sequences, roughly a third of them singletons. Sequencing was performed on blood. Source of these receptors: a woman younger than 45 in good health.

This clonotype was observed a few times. V is TRBV18 and J is TRBJ2-5; no clear D gene. The CDR3 runs to 16 residues. Looked up from germline, CDR1 is KGHSH and CDR2 is LQKENI. Trimming left V 2 bases short and J 1 base short, with 14 bases between. CDR3 nucleotides: TGTGCCAGCTCACCAATTAATGGAAGGGCCCAAGAGACCCAGTACTTC. Encoded protein: CASSPINGRAQETQYF.

The genes are TRBV11-2 and TRBJ2-1, with D unresolved. Trimming cost V 5 bases and J 0 bases, with 17 bases left between them. Germline CDR1 and CDR2: SGHAT and FQNNGV. The length of the CDR3 is 17 residues. The CDR3 here is CASSRFGQPSSYNEQFF. The DNA of the CDR3 is TGTGCCAGCAGCCGCTTCGGGCAGCCGAGCTCCTACAATGAGCAGTTCTTC.

This chain connects TRBV13 to TRBJ2-3; TRBD2 matches 10 bases. After removal of 2 bases from V and 2 bases from J, the junction contained 7 bases not matched to a gene. Germline-derived CDR1 and CDR2 are PRHDT and FYEKMQ (reference sequence). The CDR3 has 17 residues. Here the CDR3 DNA reads TGTGCCAGCAGCTTACTCGGTAGCGGGGGGCACACAGATACGCAGTATTTT. As protein: CASSLLGSGGHTDTQYF.

This clonotype turned up a few times. The V and J genes are TRBV7-9 and TRBJ2-1; 11 bases agree with TRBD2. The CDR3 contains 16 residues. Per germline, CDR1 SEHNR and CDR2 FQNEAQ (reference sequence). V lost 4 bases and J lost 4; bases outside the gene matches: 6. CDR3 nucleotides: TGTGCCAGCAGCTCCCATAGCGGGGGGGCTTACAATGAGCAGTTCTTC. The encoded protein is CASSSHSGGAYNEQFF. Drawing the rest from reference TRBV7-9 and TRBJ2-1, the complete variable domain is DTGVSQNPRHKITKRGQNVTFRCDPISEHNRLYWYRQTLGQGPEFLTYFQNEAQLEKSRLLSDRFSAERPKGSFSTLEIQRTEQGDSAMYLCASSSHSGGAYNEQFFGPGTRLTVL.

This rearrangement joins TRBV25-1 to TRBJ2-1; 7 nucleotides align to TRBD2. CDR3 length equals 16 residues. Germline V lookup: CDR1 MGHDK, CDR2 SYGVNS. After removal of 10 bases from V and 8 bases from J, the junction contained 20 bases not matched to a gene. The CDR3 sequence is CATAGSEAGRWDEQFF. The CDR3 DNA reads as TGTGCCACCGCGGGTTCGGAAGCGGGAAGGTGGGATGAGCAGTTCTTC.

The CDR3 reads CASSRRGMNTEAFF. The CDR3 DNA reads as TGTGCCAGCAGCCGGAGGGGGATGAACACTGAAGCTTTCTTT. The chain uses TRBV13 and TRBJ1-1; D might be TRBD1 (6 bases). The ends were cut back, 5 bases at V and 0 bases at J, with 10 bases in the middle. The CDR3 runs 14 residues. Germline assignment: CDR1 PRHDT and CDR2 FYEKMQ (reference sequence).

This clonotype was found many times. V usage is TRBV29-1 and J usage is TRBJ2-5, with 10 bases fitting TRBD1. V shed 6 bases, J shed 7 bases, and the junction held 20 bases outside the gene matches. Germline V gene data show CDR1 as SQVTM and CDR2 as ANQGSEA. The CDR3 extends over 17 amino acids. CDR3 in amino acids: CSVHPSGQGTVIGTQYF. The CDR3 region has the DNA TGCAGCGTGCATCCTTCGGGACAGGGGACCGTAATTGGGACCCAGTACTTC.

This clonotype has a handful of counts. V is TRBV3-1 and J is TRBJ2-1, with 9 bases fitting TRBD2. CDR1 and CDR2 from the germline V gene are LGHDT and YNNKEL (reference sequence). The CDR3 extends over 17 amino acids. J lost 5 bases, V lost 0 bases, and 8 bases had no gene match. The CDR3 spells CASSQDRPSGENNEQFF. In DNA, the CDR3 is TGTGCCAGCAGCCAAGATCGTCCTAGCGGGGAGAACAATGAGCAGTTCTTC.

J is TRBJ1-6 and V is TRBV6-2 or TRBV6-3, with D maybe TRBD1 (5 bases). The ends were cut back, 0 bases at V and 7 bases at J, with 13 bases in the middle. This CDR3 region has 16 residues. Per the germline V gene, CDR1 is MNHEY and CDR2 is SVGEGT. The CDR3 loop is CASSYSRGARNSPLHF. For the CDR3, the DNA is TGTGCCAGCAGTTACTCTCGAGGGGCCAGGAATTCACCCCTCCACTTT.

The rearrangement joins TRBV12-3 or TRBV12-4 to TRBJ1-1; no firm D call. This CDR3 contains 14 residues. V lost 6 bases and J lost 3, with 14 bases in between. The CDR3 DNA reads TGTGCCAGCAGCCGCGGCCCCGGGGACACTGAAGCTTTCTTT. Its protein is CASSRGPGDTEAFF.

This clonotype was observed a few times. This chain links TRBV5-6 with TRBJ2-5; TRBD1 or TRBD2 may be the D gene (5 bases each). Trimming stripped 7 bases from V and 2 bases from J, with 9 bases between. Germline CDR1 SGHDT, CDR2 YYEEEE. The CDR3 totals 12 residues. Written as DNA, the CDR3 is TGTGCCAGCGCCTGGGGGCAAGAGACCCAGTACTTC. As protein: CASAWGQETQYF.

This chain uses TRBV2 with TRBJ2-1, with 8 positions matching TRBD2. The length of the CDR3 is 14 residues. V shed 8 bases, J shed 5 bases, and the junction held 8 bases outside the gene matches. Germline loops: CDR1 SNHLY, CDR2 FYNNEI. The CDR3: CASVSGGPHNEQFF. The CDR3 bases are TGTGCCAGCGTAAGCGGGGGCCCCCACAATGAGCAGTTCTTC.

The V call is TRBV5-6, the J call TRBJ1-2; D gene unclear. The CDR3 loop spans 14 amino acids. In germline, CDR1 is SGHDT, CDR2 YYEEEE. V lost 0 bases and J lost 4, with 10 bases in between. The CDR3 here is CASSLAQQSYGYTF. The CDR3 DNA follows: TGTGCCAGCAGCTTGGCCCAACAGTCCTATGGCTACACCTTC.

The CDR3: CAISEEGGPSYNEQFF. The CDR3 nucleotides are TGTGCCATCAGTGAGGAGGGAGGGCCATCCTACAATGAGCAGTTCTTC. This chain uses TRBV10-3 with TRBJ2-1, with 7 nucleotides matching TRBD2. The CDR3 is 16 amino acids. From germline, CDR1 is ENHRY and CDR2 SYGVKD. J lost 1 base, V lost 2 bases, and 5 bases had no gene match.

Many counts were recorded for this clonotype. V is TRBV29-1 and J is TRBJ1-1; D ambiguous. Trimming took 7 bases from V and 4 from J, leaving 13 bases between them. Germline V gene data show CDR1 as SQVTM and CDR2 as ANQGSEA. The CDR3 consists of 12 residues. The CDR3: CSARSGGTEAFF. In nucleotides, the CDR3 is TGCAGCGCACGTAGTGGAGGCACTGAAGCTTTCTTT.

This chain links TRBV7-9 with TRBJ1-6; D is ambiguous. CDR1 and CDR2 (germline): SEHNR, FQNEAQ (reference sequence). V was cut by 5 bases and J by 13 bases, with 24 bases left in between. This CDR3 is built from 16 residues. CDR3 residues: CASSPDRSSGWFPLHF. CDR3 in DNA: TGTGCCAGCAGCCCAGATAGGTCCTCCGGCTGGTTTCCCCTCCACTTT.

This sequence joins TRBV3-1 and TRBJ1-5; tentatively, D is TRBD1 (6 bases). The CDR3 loop spans 15 amino acids. Trimming left V 4 bases short and J 0 bases short, with 10 bases between. The germline V gene encodes CDR1 LGHDT and CDR2 YNNKEL (reference sequence). This CDR3 reads CASSPGVISNQPQHF. In DNA, the CDR3 is TGTGCCAGCAGCCCAGGGGTGATTAGCAATCAGCCCCAGCATTTT.

This clonotype was seen repeatedly, ten times or more. This chain connects TRBV7-2 to TRBJ2-7; 11 bases map to TRBD2. CDR1 is SGHTA and CDR2 is FQGNSA in the germline V gene. CDR3 length equals 16 residues. The junction had 8 bases not matched to a gene; V was cut back by 5 bases and J by 2 bases. CDR3 region: CASSVTSGSLTYEQYF. The CDR3 nucleotides are TGTGCCAGCAGCGTAACTAGCGGGAGCCTGACCTACGAGCAGTACTTC.

A few counts support this clonotype. The chain has TRBV6-1 and TRBJ1-5, with D hard to call. V lost 0 bases to trimming and J lost 11 bases, with 14 bases between them. The V gene's germline CDR1 is MNHNS and CDR2 SASEGT. This CDR3 spans 14 amino acids. DNA of the CDR3: TGTGCCAGCAGTGAAGCGAGACCCAAGATGGCCCAGCATTTT. As protein: CASSEARPKMAQHF.

V usage is TRBV7-2 and J usage is TRBJ1-2; D call uncertain. The CDR3 runs to 13 residues. Germline CDR1 is SGHTA and CDR2 is FQGNSA. Trimming took off 6 bases at V and 4 bases at J, with 12 bases between the two ends. DNA of the CDR3: TGTGCCAGCAGTAATACGGGGTTCTATGGCTACACCTTC. Residues: CASSNTGFYGYTF. Looking up the rest from reference TRBV7-2 and TRBJ1-2 gives the full variable domain: GAGVSQSPSNKVTEKGKDVELRCDPISGHTALYWYRQSLGQGLEFLIYFQGNSAPDKSGLPSDRFSAERTGGSVSTLTIQRTQQEDSAVYLCASSNTGFYGYTFGSGTRLTVV.

This chain joins TRBV6-5 and TRBJ1-6; D unclear. Germline CDR1 and CDR2: MNHEY and SVGAGI. V shed 8 bases and J shed 7 bases, with 12 bases lying between them. This CDR3 contains 13 residues. The CDR3 coding sequence is TGTGCCAGCCTTGGCAGCAGGAATTCACCCCTCCACTTT. It is translated as CASLGSRNSPLHF.

V is TRBV6-5 and J is TRBJ2-3; D uncertain. The CDR3 loop spans 13 amino acids. The germline CDR1 and CDR2 sequences are MNHEY and SVGAGI. V shed 0 bases and J shed 6 bases, with 7 bases lying between them. The DNA for the CDR3 is TGTGCCAGCAGTTACTCGTTAGGGGATACGCAGTATTTT. Encoded protein: CASSYSLGDTQYF.

The chain is built from TRBV23-1 and TRBJ1-4; a weak D match, TRBD1 (5 bases). TRBV23-1 is assigned to the ORF class and has an uncertain function. This CDR3 contains 16 residues. V lost 7 bases and J lost 3, with 18 bases in between. CDR3 sequence reads: CASTRARVGPNEKLFF. In DNA, the CDR3 is TGCGCCAGCACTCGGGCAAGGGTGGGACCTAATGAAAAACTGTTTTTT.